This is a list of T cell receptor beta chains from one sample in a study of shared clonotypes between healthy human individuals. Profiling relied on immunoSEQ multiplex PCR, and the TCRdb table lists in-frame clones only, not all of them. The table includes 2 million to 3 million clones, more than 85% detected once. The sample taken for sequencing was naive CD4+ T cells from PBMCs. The source of these receptors is a man between 18 and 29 years old in good health. Some clones in this sample may be carry-over from other donors' samples. Both conserved end residues are trimmed from each CDR3. The D gene is left open where the match is weak.

v_gene	j_gene	d_gene	CDR3aa
TRBV13	TRBJ2-3	TRBD2	ASSSKREGGNTQY
TRBV29-1	TRBJ2-7	TRBD2	SVADTSGRSSYEQY
TRBV30	TRBJ2-1	TRBD2	AWSVGSGTNNEQF
TRBV15	TRBJ2-1	NA	ATSRSSYNEQF
TRBV15	TRBJ2-5	TRBD2	ATSRDLGFGTGGQETQY
TRBV5-5	TRBJ1-4	NA	ASSFLQTDNEKLF
TRBV6-5	TRBJ2-7	NA	ASTQAKGAYEQY
TRBV2	TRBJ1-1	NA	ATGGGMAEAF
TRBV6-5	TRBJ1-1	TRBD1	ASSQQGAVTEAF
TRBV11-2	TRBJ2-1	NA	ASSPGLSAHNEQF
TRBV5-1	TRBJ2-1	TRBD2	ASSQGLAGGEQF
TRBV5-4	TRBJ1-2	NA	ASSLVADGYT
TRBV19	TRBJ2-7	NA	ASSFPGGVYEQY
TRBV5-6	TRBJ2-1	TRBD1	ASHRDRVSNEQF
TRBV5-1	TRBJ2-7	NA	ASSPGTEGTEQY
TRBV7-6	TRBJ2-7	TRBD1	ASSLVGTGVSEQY
TRBV12-5	TRBJ2-3	TRBD1	ASQVWAGGVPDTQY
TRBV7-3	TRBJ2-2	NA	ASSSGGLNTGELF
TRBV19	TRBJ2-2	TRBD1	ASRWDRTGGELF
TRBV5-1	TRBJ2-3	NA	ASSKDRLAYSRTDTQY
TRBV7-9	TRBJ1-1	TRBD1	ASRKTGGAGTEAF
TRBV7-2	TRBJ1-6	NA	ASSLSPNSPLH
TRBV5-1	TRBJ2-1	NA	ASSFDRGYGNEQF
TRBV11-2	TRBJ1-1	NA	ASSLIPQLEAF
TRBV29-1	TRBJ1-1	TRBD1	SVAGGIRAEAF
TRBV11-2	TRBJ2-3	TRBD2	ASSFQTSGRFGTDTQY
TRBV7-3	TRBJ2-1	NA	ASSHRGSYNEQF
TRBV7-3	TRBJ2-3	NA	ASSWGGSTDTQY
TRBV6-1	TRBJ2-7	NA	ASSRDFYEQY
TRBV13	TRBJ1-1	TRBD1	ASSLPGQGATEAF
TRBV2	TRBJ2-6	NA	ASSGLDGLGGANVLT
TRBV7-3	TRBJ2-2	TRBD1	ASSRDRGFNTGELF
TRBV7-8	TRBJ1-1	NA	ASSKDRVNTEAF
TRBV28	TRBJ1-2	NA	ASSVGFSNYGYT
TRBV11-2	TRBJ2-1	TRBD2	ASSLLSSGSANEQF
TRBV28	TRBJ1-5	NA	ASSFAIGQYSNQPQH
TRBV19	TRBJ1-2	TRBD1	ASSNNRGRTNYGYT